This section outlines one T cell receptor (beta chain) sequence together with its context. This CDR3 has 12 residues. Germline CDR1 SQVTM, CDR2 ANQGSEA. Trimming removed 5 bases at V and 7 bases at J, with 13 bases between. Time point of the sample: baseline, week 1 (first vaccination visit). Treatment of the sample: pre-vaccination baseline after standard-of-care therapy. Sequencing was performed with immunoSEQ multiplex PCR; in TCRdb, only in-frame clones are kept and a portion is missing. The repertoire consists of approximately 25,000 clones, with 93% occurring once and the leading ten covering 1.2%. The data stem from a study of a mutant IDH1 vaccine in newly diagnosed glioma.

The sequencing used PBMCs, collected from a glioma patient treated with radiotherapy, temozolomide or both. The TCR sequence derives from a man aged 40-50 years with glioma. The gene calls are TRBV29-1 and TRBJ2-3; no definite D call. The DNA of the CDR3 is TGCAGCGTTCAGGCTGGGGTCTATACGCAGTATTTT. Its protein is CSVQAGVYTQYF.